This TCR beta chain comes out of a study of cytomegalovirus exposure and HLA in healthy donors. J gave up 5 bases and V 4 bases, and 9 bases lay outside the gene matches. The length of the CDR3 is 16 residues. Germline V CDR1 and CDR2: SQVTM, ANQGSEA. The PCR ran on 60 Vbeta and 13 Jbeta primers. The data were produced by immunoSEQ multiplex PCR, yet TCRdb's version contains in-frame clones alone and is incomplete. The data contain under 150,000 clones, about 80% of them singletons. This TCR was sampled from a woman aged 40 to 55 in good health and CMV-seronegative. Sequencing was done on a sample of PBMCs. V gene TRBV29-1 combines with J gene TRBJ2-2; TRBD2 matches at 11 bases. CDR3 in DNA: TGCAGCGTTGCACCTAGCGGGAGGCCGGTGACCGGGGAGCTGTTTTTT. It translates to CSVAPSGRPVTGELFF.